This T cell receptor (beta chain) comes out of a study of T cells in narcolepsy. The CDR3 is 14 amino acids. Germline V CDR1 and CDR2: SGHRS, YFSETQ. V lost 4 bases, J lost 1 base, and 2 bases stayed unmatched. Some clones are missing from TCRdb's copy, which holds only in-frame ones; the method was immunoSEQ multiplex PCR. The repertoire holds about 33,000 clones, with 85% to 90% as singletons. The chain joins TRBV5-1 to TRBJ2-5; 9 bases line up with TRBD1. Sequences were obtained from CD45RA- memory CD4+ T cells from PBMCs. This TCR was recovered from a human donor with narcolepsy. The chain's CDR3 is CASSAQGAQETQYF. The CDR3 DNA reads as TGCGCCAGCAGCGCACAGGGGGCCCAAGAGACCCAGTACTTC.